These 2 T cell receptor beta chains were all obtained from the same sample, sequenced in a study of monozygotic twins with inflammatory bowel disease. TCRdb re-called the 5' RACE reads and catalogs CDR3 proteins one per entry, DNA excluded. The sample table sets out approximately 340,000 distinct CDR3 sequences. The sample comprised blood. The source of these receptors is a human donor with ulcerative colitis or Crohn's disease, or a healthy co-twin of an affected twin (not recorded which).

The chain carries TRBV5-1 and TRBJ2-7; TCRdb selects TRBD1, and the lack of DNA leaves this call unchecked. The CDR3 has 15 residues. Germline CDR1 reads SGHRS; CDR2 reads YFSETQ. CDR3 sequence: CASSFIQGASYEQYF.

The chain uses TRBV20-1 and TRBJ2-5; checking the TCRdb D call of TRBD1 is not possible without DNA. This CDR3 is built from 14 residues. In germline, CDR1 is DFQATT, CDR2 SNEGSKA (reference sequence). CDR3 in amino acids: CSASPWAMEETQYF.